Sequencing of this T cell receptor (beta chain) was carried out in a study of blood T cell repertoires in COVID-19. Study-level background: The United States, Italy and Spain were the sources of the acute and convalescent COVID-19 samples. The cDNA or gDNA used as material had been derived from T cells, B-cell-depleted T cells, or PBMCs.

Authors' processing steps: Estimation of nucleated cell counts was performed using reference gene primer amplification. Profiling relied on immunoSEQ multiplex PCR, and the TCRdb table lists in-frame clones only, not all of them. Clone size and V and J calls were adopted from that table, with D and trimming inferred from the DNA. In the table there are 150,000 to 160,000 clones, about three quarters of which are singletons. CDR3 length equals 15 residues. Per the germline V gene, CDR1 is SGHRS and CDR2 is YFSETQ. V was pared by 0 bases and J by 4 bases, with 12 bases between. The receptor was isolated from a man aged 80 or over with acute or convalescent COVID-19. Sample: peripheral blood. The V and J genes are TRBV5-1 and TRBJ2-3; no definite D call. The CDR3 nucleotides read TGCGCCAGCAGCTTGGCCTCTCTCACACCAGATACGCAGTATTTT. As protein: CASSLASLTPDTQYF.